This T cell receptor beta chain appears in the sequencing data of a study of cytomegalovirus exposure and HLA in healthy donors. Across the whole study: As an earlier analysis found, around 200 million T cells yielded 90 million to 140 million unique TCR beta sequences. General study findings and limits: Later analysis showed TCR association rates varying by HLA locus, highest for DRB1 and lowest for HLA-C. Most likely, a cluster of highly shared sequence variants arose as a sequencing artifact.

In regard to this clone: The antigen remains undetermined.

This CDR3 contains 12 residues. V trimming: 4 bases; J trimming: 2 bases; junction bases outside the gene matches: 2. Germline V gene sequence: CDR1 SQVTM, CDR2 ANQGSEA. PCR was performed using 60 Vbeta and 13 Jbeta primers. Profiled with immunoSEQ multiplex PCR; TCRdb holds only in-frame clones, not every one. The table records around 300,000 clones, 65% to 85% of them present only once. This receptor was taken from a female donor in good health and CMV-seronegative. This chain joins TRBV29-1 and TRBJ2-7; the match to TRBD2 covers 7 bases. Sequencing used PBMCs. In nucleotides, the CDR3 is TGCAGCGTTGCTAGCGGCCCCTACGAGCAGTACTTC. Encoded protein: CSVASGPYEQYF.